A single sample is the source of the 30 T cell receptor beta chains below, sequenced in a study of T cell responses to AZD1222 COVID-19 vaccine. Repertoires were generated with immunoSEQ multiplex PCR, while TCRdb's copy carries only in-frame clones and drops some. Counted here are 100,000 to 150,000 clones, approximately 90% occurring once; the ten biggest clones make up roughly 7.8%. The source material was peripheral blood, sampled on day 0 of AZD1222 vaccination. These receptors all stem from an adult in good health.

The chain joins TRBV5-1 to TRBJ2-1; 9 bases map to TRBD2. Germline V gene lookup returns CDR1 SGHRS and CDR2 YFSETQ. The CDR3 loop spans 14 amino acids. V shed 3 bases, J shed 6 bases, and the junction held 4 bases outside the gene matches. This CDR3 reads CASSSATSGNEQFF. CDR3 DNA sequence: TGCGCCAGCAGCTCCGCGACTAGCGGCAATGAGCAGTTCTTC.

This chain links TRBV10-2 with TRBJ2-7, with 10 bases identical to TRBD2. Germline-derived CDR1 and CDR2 are WSHSY and SAAADI. The CDR3 has 15 residues. Trimming at V came to 4 bases and at J to 1 base, leaving 4 bases not matched to a gene. The CDR3 reads CASSGTSGVSYEQYF. As DNA, the CDR3 is TGCGCCAGCAGTGGGACTAGCGGAGTGTCCTACGAGCAGTACTTC.

The genes are TRBV6-1 and TRBJ1-5; D not certain. Germline V gene lookup returns CDR1 MNHNS and CDR2 SASEGT. There are 16 residues in the CDR3. V lost 6 bases and J 3 bases, leaving 18 bases between the germline ends. The CDR3, as DNA: TGTGCCAGCAGAGAATTTAAGGGTTCCCCCAATCAGCCCCAGCATTTT. Its protein is CASREFKGSPNQPQHF.

As DNA, the CDR3 is TGCGCCAGCAGCTTCCAGGGGGACAGGGGTGAAAAACTGTTTTTT. Its protein is CASSFQGDRGEKLFF. This sequence joins TRBV5-1 and TRBJ1-4; 10 nucleotides align to TRBD1. V lost 2 bases to trimming and J lost 7 bases; unmatched junction nucleotides: 5. The CDR3 spans 15 residues. The V gene's germline CDR1 is SGHRS and CDR2 YFSETQ.

Concerning this clone itself: Within the sample, other DNA sequences also encode this same CDR3. V is TRBV30 and J is TRBJ2-1, with D perhaps matching TRBD1 or TRBD2 (6 bases each). Germline CDR1 is GTSNPN and CDR2 is SVGIG (reference sequence). The CDR3 runs 13 residues. Trimming took off 0 bases at V and 7 bases at J, with 10 bases between the two ends. Here the CDR3 DNA reads TGTGCCTGGAGTGTACGAGGGGGGAATGAGCAGTTCTTC. It translates to CAWSVRGGNEQFF. Variable domain in full (rest from reference TRBV30 and TRBJ2-1): SQTIHQWPATLVQPVGSPLSLECTVEGTSNPNLYWYRQAAGRGLQLLFYSVGIGQISSEVPQNLSASRPQDRQFILSSKKLLLSDSGFYLCAWSVRGGNEQFFGPGTRLTVL.

This clone was detected once. V gene TRBV28 combines with J gene TRBJ1-5; 7 bases agree with TRBD1. The ends lost 6 bases at V and 6 bases at J; junction bases unmatched: 11. The CDR3 is 15 amino acids. Germline assignment: CDR1 MDHEN and CDR2 SYDVKM. The CDR3 is CASSQQTGMVQPQHF. As DNA, the CDR3 is TGTGCCAGCAGCCAACAGACAGGGATGGTTCAGCCCCAGCATTTT.

This clone was counted a single time. This chain links TRBV11-2 with TRBJ2-1, with unresolved D. CDR3 length: 14 residues. Germline CDR1 and CDR2: SGHAT and FQNNGV. Between the trimmed V and J ends, which lost 0 bases and 4 bases, there was a span of 7 bases. CDR3 DNA: TGTGCCAGCAGCTTAGATGCAGTTTACAATGAGCAGTTCTTC. It is translated as CASSLDAVYNEQFF.

The rearrangement joins TRBV18 to TRBJ2-6; 7 bases agree with TRBD1. The CDR3 extends over 17 amino acids. CDR1 and CDR2 (germline): KGHSH, LQKENI. Germline trimming cut 3 bases from V and 3 bases from J; bases unmatched to any gene: 8. CDR3 residues: CASSPSEGASGANVLTF. CDR3 DNA sequence: TGTGCCAGCTCACCGTCCGAGGGGGCAAGTGGGGCCAACGTCCTGACTTTC. The full variable domain, with the rest looked up from reference TRBV18 and TRBJ2-6, is NAGVMQNPRHLVRRRGQEARLRCSPMKGHSHVYWYRQLPEEGLKFMVYLQKENIIDESGMPKERFSAEFPKEGPSILRIQQVVRGDSAAYFCASSPSEGASGANVLTFGAGSRLTVL.

This clone was seen once. The chain employs TRBV5-4 and TRBJ2-7; TRBD2 aligns across 7 bases. Germline V gives CDR1 SGHNT, CDR2 YYREEE (reference sequence). With 2 bases clipped from V and 5 bases from J, the junction kept 1 base outside the gene matches. CDR3 length: 12 amino acids. The chain's CDR3 is CASSFGRNEQYF. As DNA, the CDR3 is TGTGCCAGCAGCTTCGGGAGGAACGAGCAGTACTTC.

The rearrangement links TRBV12-3 or TRBV12-4 to TRBJ1-6; no definite D call. V was shortened by 1 base and J by 10 bases, with 8 bases between the two germline ends. The CDR3 contains 13 residues. The CDR3 DNA follows: TGTGCCAGCAGTTTAGATCAGCCGTCACCCCTCCACTTT. Amino acids: CASSLDQPSPLHF.

The chain joins TRBV10-2 to TRBJ2-2; no clear D gene. Germline V gene data show CDR1 as WSHSY and CDR2 as SAAADI. CDR3 length: 11 residues. V was shortened by 8 bases and J by 6 bases, with 7 bases between the two germline ends. The CDR3 DNA sequence: TGCGCCAGCCTACTGGCCGGGGAGCTGTTTTTT. Translating gives CASLLAGELFF.

The chain joins TRBV5-4 to TRBJ2-7, with D unclear. V lost 0 bases and J 2 bases, leaving 9 bases between the germline ends. The CDR3 is 14 amino acids. Germline V gene lookup returns CDR1 SGHNT and CDR2 YYREEE (reference sequence). The CDR3 sequence: CASSLGGVAYEQYF. DNA for the CDR3: TGTGCCAGCAGCTTGGGTGGGGTTGCCTACGAGCAGTACTTC.

The chain links TRBV7-2 to TRBJ1-1, with 7 nucleotides matching TRBD1. Per the germline V gene, CDR1 is SGHTA and CDR2 is FQGNSA. After removal of 1 base from V and 0 bases from J, the junction contained 2 bases not matched to a gene. The CDR3 length is 15 residues. The CDR3 here is CASSLGGQLNTEAFF. The CDR3 DNA is TGTGCCAGCAGCTTAGGGGGACAGCTGAACACTGAAGCTTTCTTT.

V and J are TRBV28 and TRBJ1-2; D gene ambiguous. The germline V and J ends were trimmed by 2 bases and 4 bases, with 5 bases remaining between them. CDR3 size: 12 residues. Per the germline V gene, CDR1 is MDHEN and CDR2 is SYDVKM. Written as DNA, the CDR3 is TGTGCCAGCAGTTTAGACCTCTATGGCTACACCTTC. Protein product: CASSLDLYGYTF.

This chain joins TRBV24-1 and TRBJ2-2, with TRBD2 matching 7 bases. V lost 5 bases, J lost 0 bases, and 8 bases stayed unmatched. Germline CDR1 is KGHDR and CDR2 is SFDVKD. CDR3 length equals 17 residues. This CDR3 reads CATSGAGGTANTGELFF. As DNA, the CDR3 is TGTGCCACCAGTGGGGCCGGGGGGACGGCGAACACCGGGGAGCTGTTTTTT.

The CDR3 nucleotides read TGTGCCACCAGCAGAGCCCTTTCAATTTCGACCGGGGAGCTGTTTTTT. Its translation is CATSRALSISTGELFF. The V call is TRBV15, the J call TRBJ2-2; no firm D call. With 1 base removed from V and 5 bases from J, the gap between germline ends came to 14 bases. CDR3 length: 16 residues. Germline values: CDR1 LNHNV, CDR2 YYDKDF (reference sequence).

This chain connects TRBV2 to TRBJ1-2; 7 bases map to TRBD1. With 4 bases clipped from V and 5 bases from J, the junction kept 4 bases outside the gene matches. Looked up from germline, CDR1 is SNHLY and CDR2 is FYNNEI. The length of the CDR3 is 13 residues. In DNA, the CDR3 is TGTGCCAGCAGTGCGACAGGGACGTATGGCTACACCTTC. Its translation: CASSATGTYGYTF.

The V gene is TRBV4-3, the J gene TRBJ2-1; 9 positions agree with TRBD2. The CDR3 sequence is 16 residues long. V trimming: 0 bases; J trimming: 2 bases; junction bases outside the gene matches: 2. The V gene's germline CDR1 is LGHNA and CDR2 YSLEER. The CDR3 sequence is CASSQEWTSAYNEQFF. As DNA, the CDR3 is TGCGCCAGCAGCCAAGAATGGACTAGCGCCTACAATGAGCAGTTCTTC.

The chain couples TRBV4-1 to TRBJ2-2; the match to TRBD2 covers 9 bases. V lost 1 base to trimming and J lost 5 bases; unmatched junction nucleotides: 8. CDR3 length equals 17 residues. CDR1 MGHRA and CDR2 YSYEKL come from the germline V gene. The CDR3 DNA is TGCGCCAGCAGCCAAGCCTTAGCGGGAGTCAGGACCGGGGAGCTGTTTTTT. Translation gives CASSQALAGVRTGELFF.

This clone is a singleton in its sample. The rearrangement joins TRBV6-1 to TRBJ1-4, with D possibly TRBD1 on 5 matching bases. Germline V gene data show CDR1 as MNHNS and CDR2 as SASEGT. V was pared by 2 bases and J by 3 bases, with 10 bases between. This CDR3 is 15 amino acids long. The CDR3 here is CASSERGMANEKLFF. The DNA of the CDR3 is TGTGCCAGCAGTGAACGGGGGATGGCTAATGAAAAACTGTTTTTT.

The V and J genes are TRBV2 and TRBJ1-4; D not certain. The length of the CDR3 is 11 residues. The germline V gene encodes CDR1 SNHLY and CDR2 FYNNEI. V was shortened by 2 bases and J by 10 bases, with 5 bases between the two germline ends. In DNA, the CDR3 is TGTGCCAGCAGTGAATGGTTAAAACTGTTTTTT. The encoded protein is CASSEWLKLFF.

The CDR3 bases are TGTGCCAGCAGAAACCAGGGGAGCAATCAGCCCCAGCATTTT. Translation: CASRNQGSNQPQHF. The chain has TRBV28 and TRBJ1-5; possible D gene TRBD1, 6 bases. The germline gives CDR1 MDHEN, CDR2 SYDVKM. The CDR3 has 14 amino acids. Deletions cut 6 bases from V and 1 base from J, with 10 bases between.

V gene TRBV7-9 combines with J gene TRBJ2-5; D is uncertain. The CDR3 totals 15 residues. Germline CDR1 is SEHNR and CDR2 is FQNEAQ (reference sequence). Trimming took off 5 bases at V and 2 bases at J, with 15 bases between the two ends. The CDR3 protein is CASSPKRRIQETQYF. As DNA, the CDR3 is TGTGCCAGCAGCCCCAAACGGCGGATTCAAGAGACCCAGTACTTC.

This chain links TRBV7-8 with TRBJ2-1; no definite D call. Looked up from germline, CDR1 is SGHVS and CDR2 is FQNEAQ. The CDR3 is 11 amino acids. Trimming left V 7 bases short and J 5 bases short, with 6 bases between. In DNA form, the CDR3 reads TGTGCCAGCACGTCGGACAATGAGCAGTTCTTC. Its protein product is CASTSDNEQFF.

The rearrangement links TRBV28 to TRBJ1-4, with unresolved D. V was shortened by 4 bases and J by 0 bases, with 21 bases between the two germline ends. Germline CDR1 and CDR2: MDHEN and SYDVKM. This CDR3 spans 19 amino acids. CDR3 protein: CASSSSTGYGDSTNEKLFF. DNA of the CDR3: TGTGCCAGCAGTTCCTCGACCGGCTACGGGGATTCAACTAATGAAAAACTGTTTTTT. Full variable domain (remainder filled in from reference TRBV28 and TRBJ1-4): DVKVTQSSRYLVKRTGEKVFLECVQDMDHENMFWYRQDPGLGLRLIYFSYDVKMKEKGDIPEGYSVSREKKERFSLILESASTNQTSMYLCASSSSTGYGDSTNEKLFFGSGTQLSVL.

In regard to this clone: Other DNA variants within this sample encode the same CDR3. CDR3 protein: CSVEGQNTEAFF. As DNA, the CDR3 is TGCAGCGTTGAGGGACAAAACACTGAAGCTTTCTTT. The chain carries TRBV29-1 and TRBJ1-1, with D maybe TRBD1 (6 bases). Per the germline V gene, CDR1 is SQVTM and CDR2 is ANQGSEA. CDR3 size: 12 residues. Trimming stripped 3 bases from V and 2 bases from J, with 7 bases between.

The chain links TRBV28 to TRBJ2-7; 7 bases agree with TRBD1. Germline-derived CDR1 and CDR2 are MDHEN and SYDVKM. The CDR3 extends over 14 amino acids. J gave up 1 base and V 3 bases, and 3 bases lay outside the gene matches. In nucleotides, the CDR3 is TGTGCCAGCAGTTTGACAGGGCCTTCCTACGAGCAGTACTTC. Residues: CASSLTGPSYEQYF.

V and J are TRBV29-1 and TRBJ1-4; D not certain. V was pared by 6 bases and J by 6 bases, with 5 bases between. The CDR3 length is 10 residues. From germline, CDR1 is SQVTM and CDR2 ANQGSEA. CDR3 DNA sequence: TGCAGCGTCGGGGATGAAAAACTGTTTTTT. Translation gives CSVGDEKLFF.

The chain uses TRBV11-2 and TRBJ2-1, with 7 nucleotides matching TRBD2. The length of the CDR3 is 14 residues. CDR1 SGHAT and CDR2 FQNNGV come from the germline V gene. The V gene end was trimmed by 10 bases and the J gene end by 9 bases; junction bases not matched to a gene: 15. The CDR3, as DNA: TGTGCCACCTTCCGGCAGCGGGGCCCTATTGAGCAGTTCTTC. Translating it yields CATFRQRGPIEQFF.

V usage is TRBV18 and J usage is TRBJ2-1; TRBD1 is a possible D gene (5 bases). CDR1 is KGHSH and CDR2 is LQKENI in the germline V gene. With 3 bases removed from V and 6 bases from J, the gap between germline ends came to 15 bases. The CDR3 totals 15 residues. As DNA, the CDR3 is TGTGCCAGCTCACCGGGGCGTCAAGAGGTCAATGAGCAGTTCTTC. This codes for CASSPGRQEVNEQFF.